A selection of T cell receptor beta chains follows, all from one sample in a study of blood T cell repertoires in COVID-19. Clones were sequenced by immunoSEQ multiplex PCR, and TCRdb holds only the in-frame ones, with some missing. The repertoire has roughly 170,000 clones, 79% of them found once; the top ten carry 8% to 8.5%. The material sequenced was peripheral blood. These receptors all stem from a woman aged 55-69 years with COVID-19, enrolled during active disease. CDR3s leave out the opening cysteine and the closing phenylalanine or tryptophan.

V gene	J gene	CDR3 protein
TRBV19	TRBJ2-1	ASSMLDRGNEQF
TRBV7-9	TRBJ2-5	ASSLRTGQETQY
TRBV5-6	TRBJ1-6	ASSFLVRQFNSPLH
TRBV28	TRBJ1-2	ASLGQGYGYT
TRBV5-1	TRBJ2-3	ASSLGGLDFTDTQY
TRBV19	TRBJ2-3	ASSMGQGGDTQY
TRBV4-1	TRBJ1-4	ASSHRLQGEKEKLF
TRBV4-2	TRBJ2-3	ASSQEGQGVTQY
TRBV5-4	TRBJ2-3	ASSLVSAGPDTQY
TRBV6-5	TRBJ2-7	ASSFLKGLGEQY
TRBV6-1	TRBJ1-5	ASSAPPGQAVNQPQH
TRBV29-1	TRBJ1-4	SVGTGTGHEKLF
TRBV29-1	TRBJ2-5	SALRGGKGTQY
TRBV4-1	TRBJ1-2	ASSQGFQGANYGYT
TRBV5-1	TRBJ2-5	ASSLDAGGPETQY
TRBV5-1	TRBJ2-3	ASTPHSGQSTDTQY
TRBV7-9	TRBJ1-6	ASSPEMGGSNSPLH
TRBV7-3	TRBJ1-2	ASSLWEGSDYGYT
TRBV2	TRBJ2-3	ASSDRGTSTDTQY
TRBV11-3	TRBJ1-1	ASSEGQGNTEAF
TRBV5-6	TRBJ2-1	ASSFRTGGHNEQF
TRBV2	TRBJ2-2	ASSVTSWAGELF
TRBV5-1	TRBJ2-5	ASSITGTSRETQY
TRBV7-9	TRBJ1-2	ASSPAGGMGYGYT
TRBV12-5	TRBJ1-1	ASGLDRKNTEAF
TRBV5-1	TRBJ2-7	ASSLVQEPYEQY
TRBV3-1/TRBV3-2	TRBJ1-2	ASSLGQNYGYT
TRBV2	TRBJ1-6	ASSHRGAGGSPLH
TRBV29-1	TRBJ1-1	SGKGQKGSDTEAF
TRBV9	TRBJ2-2	ASSVEGLTLTGELF
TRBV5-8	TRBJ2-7	ASSFGRGRHEQY
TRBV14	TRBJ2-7	ASSQGLAGRETYEQY
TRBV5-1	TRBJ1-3	ASRPTGLSGNTIY
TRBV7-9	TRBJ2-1	ASSLLYNEQF
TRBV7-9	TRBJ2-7	ASSLASGVWEQY
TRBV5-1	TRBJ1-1	ASSFSTGTEAF
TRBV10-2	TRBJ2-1	ASRRHGQF
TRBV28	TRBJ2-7	ASSLNSIYEQY
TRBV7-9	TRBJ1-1	ASSRSEPREAF
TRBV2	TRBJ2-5	ASSRSPGETQY
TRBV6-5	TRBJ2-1	ASSWSSSYNEQF
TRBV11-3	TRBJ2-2	ASSLGSPGELF
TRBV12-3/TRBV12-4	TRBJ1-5	ASSLSGNQPQH
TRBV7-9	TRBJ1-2	ASRSGQGGGYT
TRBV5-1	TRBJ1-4	ASSLASGLHEKLF
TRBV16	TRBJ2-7	ASSLILAGGIYEQY
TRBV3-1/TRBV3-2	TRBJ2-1	ASSQGGSSYNEQF
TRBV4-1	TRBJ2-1	ASSHPLAGGPYNEQF
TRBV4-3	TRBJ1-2	ASSPSTGGTPNYGYT
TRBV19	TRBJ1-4	ASSTGTGGNEKLF
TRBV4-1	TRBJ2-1	ASSQDPGTSGSTNNEQF
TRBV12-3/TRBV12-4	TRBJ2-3	ASSLTGDTQY
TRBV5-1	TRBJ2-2	ASSLSLGARGELF
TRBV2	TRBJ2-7	ASSESQGAYRGYEQY
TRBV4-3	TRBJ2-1	ASSRGTSDEQF
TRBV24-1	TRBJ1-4	ATSLTGEGEKLF
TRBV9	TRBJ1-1	ASSVTGEPKAF